One sample yielded the 30 T cell receptor beta chains listed below, sequenced in a study of regulatory T cells in long-lasting Graves disease. Time point given: newly diagnosed GD, antithyroid drugs for less than 3 months. Extracted RNA from PBMCs served as the source of the TCR library. Combining iRepertoire HTBI primers with Arm-PCR of CDR3 regions, the authors built TCR beta libraries. MiXCR, applied by TCRdb to the multiplex PCR reads, yields one record per CDR3 protein. Here the sample spans hundreds of thousands of distinct CDR3 sequences, around an eighth being singletons. These data were also filed under a second study, of T cells in Graves' hyperthyroidism and ophthalmopathy.

This material consisted of peripheral blood mononuclear cells (PBMCs), taken at new diagnosis, from a patient treated with antithyroid drugs. The receptors were gathered from a man aged 25-40 years with Graves disease.

The chain joins TRBV19 to TRBJ1-5; D is ambiguous. Germline values: CDR1 LNHDA, CDR2 SQIVND (reference sequence). The germline V and J ends were trimmed by 3 bases and 6 bases, with 9 bases remaining between them. The CDR3 sequence is 13 residues long. The CDR3 DNA reads TGTGCCAGTAGTATTGAGTCGTTTCAGCCCCAGCATTTT. This codes for CASSIESFQPQHF.

In regard to this clonotype: A far larger clone is off by one base, so a read error is likely. The conserved final phenylalanine or tryptophan is absent from the CDR3, which likely points to a read error. The J gene is TRBJ1-1, the V gene TRBV2; D may be TRBD1 (6 bases). Between the trimmed V and J ends, which lost 6 bases and 5 bases, there was a span of 16 bases. Germline V lookup: CDR1 SNHLY, CDR2 FYNNEI. The CDR3 sequence is 14 residues long. The chain's CDR3 is CASSLSGGGTEAFS. CDR3 nucleotides: TGTGCCAGCAGCCTCTCTGGAGGGGGGACTGAAGCTTTCTCT.

The chain recombines TRBV19 with TRBJ2-7; D remains unclear. V lost 5 bases and J 6 bases, leaving 14 bases between the germline ends. Germline CDR1 LNHDA, CDR2 SQIVND (reference sequence). The CDR3 contains 13 residues. This CDR3 reads CASSPTPQSEQYF. In DNA form, the CDR3 reads TGTGCCAGTAGTCCAACCCCCCAAAGCGAGCAGTACTTC.

V usage is TRBV5-8 and J usage is TRBJ2-3; D not resolved. CDR3 size: 13 residues. Germline CDR1 and CDR2: SGHTS and YDEGEE. V was trimmed by 4 bases and J by 4 bases, leaving 10 bases between them. CDR3 coding DNA: TGTGCCAGCAGCGAGGAAAGCGCAGATACGCAGTATTTT. It is translated as CASSEESADTQYF.

The V gene is TRBV20-1, the J gene TRBJ2-7, with D possibly matching TRBD2 (5 bases). The V and J ends lost 3 bases and 5 bases respectively, with 14 bases between them. Germline CDR1 and CDR2: DFQATT and SNEGSKA (reference sequence). This CDR3 has 13 amino acids. As DNA, the CDR3 is TGCAGTGCTAGTCTGGTAAGCGGCCACGAGCAGTACTTC. Translating it yields CSASLVSGHEQYF.

This clonotype was observed many times. This sequence joins TRBV6-1 and TRBJ2-7; D unresolved. V was shortened by 6 bases and J by 5 bases, with 17 bases between the two germline ends. Germline loops: CDR1 MNHNS, CDR2 SASEGT. The CDR3 loop spans 14 amino acids. The CDR3, as DNA: TGTGCCAGCAGGACTCAATCGATCGTCCACGAGCAGTACTTC. It specifies CASRTQSIVHEQYF.

This clonotype was seen many times. The V gene is TRBV11-2, the J gene TRBJ2-5, with D maybe TRBD1 (6 bases). Germline V lookup: CDR1 SGHAT, CDR2 FQNNGV. The CDR3 is 14 amino acids. Trimming removed 6 bases at V and 0 bases at J, with 11 bases between. Here the CDR3 reads CASRPTGYQETQYF. As DNA, the CDR3 is TGTGCCAGCAGGCCCACAGGGTACCAAGAGACCCAGTACTTC.

This clonotype was detected ten times or more. This chain uses TRBV2 with TRBJ2-7; 12 bases match TRBD2. Unmatched junction bases numbered 13, after V lost 9 bases and J lost 7 bases. This CDR3 comprises 15 residues. Per germline, CDR1 SNHLY and CDR2 FYNNEI. The CDR3 region has the DNA TGTGCCAGATCTAGCGGGAGGGTCGATTTAAATGAGCAGTACTTC. Its translation: CARSSGRVDLNEQYF.

The sample holds many counts of this clonotype. The rearrangement uses TRBV25-1 and TRBJ1-1, with D unresolved. Trimming took off 5 bases at V and 3 bases at J, with 13 bases between the two ends. There are 14 residues in the CDR3. Germline V CDR1 and CDR2: MGHDK, SYGVNS. The CDR3 region is CASSPLYTHTEAFF. The CDR3 DNA follows: TGTGCCAGCAGTCCACTTTACACCCACACTGAAGCTTTCTTT.

This clonotype appeared many times. The chain carries TRBV7-9 and TRBJ2-1; 10 positions match TRBD2. Germline CDR1 reads SEHNR; CDR2 reads FQNEAQ (reference sequence). The CDR3 runs 15 residues. Trimming cost V 6 bases and J 4 bases; bases outside gene matches: 6. DNA of the CDR3: TGTGCCAGCAGTCGACTAGCGGGCCAGTACAATGAGCAGTTCTTC. As protein: CASSRLAGQYNEQFF.

V usage is TRBV29-1 and J usage is TRBJ1-2; TRBD1 is a possible D gene (5 bases). Germline assignment: CDR1 SQVTM and CDR2 ANQGSEA. V lost 7 bases to trimming and J lost 8 bases, with 17 bases between them. This CDR3 spans 12 amino acids. The CDR3 DNA is TGCAGCGCCCCGGGGCCCGGAGGGGGCTACACCTTC. As protein: CSAPGPGGGYTF.

This clonotype was counted ten times or more. The chain has TRBV20-1 and TRBJ2-2, with 12 bases fitting TRBD2. CDR3 length equals 15 residues. Per germline, CDR1 DFQATT and CDR2 SNEGSKA (reference sequence). V lost 0 bases to trimming and J lost 9 bases; unmatched junction nucleotides: 5. The CDR3 sequence: CSARDETSGSWELFF. The CDR3 DNA is TGCAGTGCTAGAGATGAGACTAGCGGGAGTTGGGAGCTGTTTTTT.

This clonotype was detected a few times. The J gene is TRBJ2-3, the V gene TRBV6-1, with D maybe TRBD2 (6 bases). Between the trimmed V and J ends, which lost 8 bases and 6 bases, there was a span of 15 bases. This CDR3 comprises 13 residues. CDR1 and CDR2 from the germline V gene are MNHNS and SASEGT. The CDR3, as DNA: TGTGCCAGCCGAACCCGCGGGGAGGATACGCAGTATTTT. Residues: CASRTRGEDTQYF.

This clonotype was counted many times. The chain carries TRBV6-5 and TRBJ2-7, with 7 bases that match TRBD1. The CDR3 is 14 amino acids. CDR1 is MNHEY and CDR2 is SVGAGI in the germline V gene. The ends lost 2 bases at V and 6 bases at J; junction bases unmatched: 7. CDR3 DNA: TGTGCCAGCAGTTACGACAGGGCCATGGGCGAGCAGTACTTC. Translation gives CASSYDRAMGEQYF.

This clonotype was counted a single time. A read error is possible here, since a much larger clone lies one base away. The chain couples TRBV20-1 to TRBJ2-7; D gene ambiguous. This CDR3 has 15 residues. The germline gives CDR1 DFQATT, CDR2 SNEGSKA (reference sequence). The CDR3 DNA reads as TGCAGTGCTCGCGCTCGTAGCTCCCCCCCCTACGAGCAGCACTTC. Translating gives CSARARSSPPYEQHF.

The chain recombines TRBV2 with TRBJ2-7; 8 bases line up with TRBD1. J gave up 2 bases and V 4 bases, and 7 bases lay outside the gene matches. The CDR3 has 15 amino acids. Germline CDR1 is SNHLY and CDR2 is FYNNEI. This CDR3 reads CASSGDRGETYEQYF. For the CDR3, the DNA is TGTGCCAGCAGTGGCGACAGGGGCGAGACCTACGAGCAGTACTTC.

The chain carries TRBV9 and TRBJ2-2; D is undetermined. The CDR3 has 12 residues. Trimming left V 3 bases short and J 7 bases short, with 7 bases between. Germline V gives CDR1 SGDLS, CDR2 YYNGEE. The CDR3 sequence is CASSEAVGELFF. The CDR3 nucleotides are TGTGCCAGCAGCGAGGCAGTCGGGGAGCTGTTTTTT.

This clonotype was picked up a small number of times. This chain joins TRBV19 and TRBJ2-3; 10 nucleotides align to TRBD2. This CDR3 is built from 16 residues. Germline V CDR1 and CDR2: LNHDA, SQIVND (reference sequence). Germline trimming cut 3 bases from V and 1 base from J; bases unmatched to any gene: 4. CDR3 sequence reads: CASSIRTSGGTDTQYF. Here the CDR3 DNA reads TGTGCCAGTAGTATCCGGACTAGCGGAGGCACAGATACGCAGTATTTT.

Only a few counts were recorded for this clonotype. This rearrangement joins TRBV6-1 to TRBJ1-5, with D unclear. Germline V lookup: CDR1 MNHNS, CDR2 SASEGT. The CDR3 has 13 residues. Between the trimmed V and J ends, which lost 3 bases and 4 bases, there was a span of 7 bases. In DNA, the CDR3 is TGTGCCAGCAGTGATGATGAAAATCAGCCCCAGCATTTT. It translates to CASSDDENQPQHF.

This clonotype turned up a few times. A single base separates this from a much larger clone, so it may be a read error. The chain carries TRBV12-3 or TRBV12-4 and TRBJ2-1, with 9 bases lining up with TRBD2. The CDR3 is made up of 15 amino acids. Here the CDR3 DNA reads TGTGTCAGCAGCCTGACTAGCGGACCTCGGGGTGAGCAGTTCTTC. It specifies CVSSLTSGPRGEQFF.

Note on this clonotype: The junction differs from germline at one of its ends, possibly a read error. This chain uses TRBV14 with TRBJ1-3; D is undetermined. The CDR3 covers 13 residues. Germline CDR1 is SGHDN and CDR2 is FVKESK. DNA for the CDR3: TGTGTCAGCAGCCGGGCCTCTGGAAACACCACATATTTT. It translates to CVSSRASGNTTYF.

Notes on this clonotype: A read error may produce the germline difference seen at one junction end. V usage is TRBV7-3 and J usage is TRBJ2-6; D possibly corresponds to TRBD2 (6 bases). The CDR3 is 16 residues long. Germline assignment: CDR1 SGHTA and CDR2 FQGTGA. CDR3 sequence reads: CASSLIRGSGADVLTF. The CDR3 DNA follows: TGTGCCAGCAGCTTAATTCGGGGGTCTGGGGCCGACGTCCTGACTTTC. Drawing the rest from reference TRBV7-3 and TRBJ2-6, the complete variable domain is GAGVSQTPSNKVTEKGKYVELRCDPISGHTALYWYRQSLGQGPEFLIYFQGTGAADDSGLPNDRFFAVRPEGSVSTLKIQRTERGDSAVYLCASSLIRGSGADVLTFGAGSRLTVL.

There are a few counts of this clonotype. The rearrangement links TRBV7-2 to TRBJ1-4, with D possibly being TRBD1 (5 bases). CDR1 is SGHTA and CDR2 is FQGNSA in the germline V gene. The CDR3 consists of 16 residues. Trimming left V 4 bases short and J 9 bases short, with 21 bases between. The CDR3 is CASSYETGPGLKKLFF. Here the CDR3 DNA reads TGTGCCAGCAGCTATGAGACCGGGCCAGGGTTGAAAAAACTGTTTTTT.

The chain joins TRBV5-1 to TRBJ2-5; D gene ambiguous. CDR1 is SGHRS, CDR2 YFSETQ, per germline. Trimming took off 2 bases at V and 0 bases at J, with 8 bases between the two ends. This CDR3 is built from 14 residues. Written as DNA, the CDR3 is TGCGCCAGCAGCTTTGGCACACACCAAGAGACCCAGTACTTC. This codes for CASSFGTHQETQYF.

A remark on this clonotype: A much larger clone is a single base away; this may be a read error. The CDR3 end shows no conserved phenylalanine or tryptophan, and so a read error is likely. The chain employs TRBV20-1 and TRBJ2-1; maybe TRBD1 (6 bases). The closer fit of TRBJ2-5 to the DNA end suggests the J call may be wrong. This CDR3 has 12 amino acids. In germline, CDR1 is DFQATT, CDR2 SNEGSKA (reference sequence). CDR3 protein: CSARRDTETQYS. The CDR3, as DNA: TGCAGTGCTAGAAGGGACACGGAGACCCAGTACTCC.

V is TRBV9 and J is TRBJ1-1, with D possibly being TRBD1 (6 bases). Between the trimmed V and J ends, which lost 4 bases and 11 bases, there was a span of 15 bases. This CDR3 is built from 12 residues. Germline V gene lookup returns CDR1 SGDLS and CDR2 YYNGEE. CDR3 residues: CASSSLGTRAFF. CDR3 nucleotide sequence: TGTGCCAGCAGCTCTCTTGGGACAAGGGCTTTCTTT. The complete variable domain, with remaining parts taken from reference TRBV9 and TRBJ1-1, reads DSGVTQTPKHLITATGQRVTLRCSPRSGDLSVYWYQQSLDQGLQFLIQYYNGEERAKGNILERFSAQQFPDLHSELNLSSLELGDSALYFCASSSLGTRAFFGQGTRLTVV.

The rearrangement joins TRBV19 to TRBJ2-1, with D hard to call. The CDR3 has 16 amino acids. CDR1 is LNHDA and CDR2 is SQIVND in the germline V gene (reference sequence). V lost 3 bases and J 4 bases, leaving 16 bases between the germline ends. The CDR3 loop reads CASSIWAIGGYNEQFF. CDR3 nucleotide sequence: TGTGCCAGTAGTATTTGGGCCATCGGCGGTTACAATGAGCAGTTCTTC. The whole variable domain, filled in from reference TRBV19 and TRBJ2-1, reads DGGITQSPKYLFRKEGQNVTLSCEQNLNHDAMYWYRQDPGQGLRLIYYSQIVNDFQKGDIAEGYSVSREKKESFPLTVTSAQKNPTAFYLCASSIWAIGGYNEQFFGPGTRLTVL.

This clonotype was seen repeatedly, ten times or more. The rearrangement joins TRBV5-1 to TRBJ2-7; D tentatively reads TRBD1 or TRBD2 (5 bases each). Between the trimmed V and J ends, which lost 4 bases and 3 bases, there was a span of 14 bases. Germline CDR1 SGHRS, CDR2 YFSETQ. This CDR3 contains 14 residues. CDR3 amino acids: CASSMTRDHYEQYF. CDR3 coding DNA: TGCGCCAGCAGCATGACACGGGACCACTACGAGCAGTACTTC.

The genes are TRBV10-3 and TRBJ2-1; a possible D gene is TRBD2 (6 bases). With 4 bases removed from V and 0 bases from J, the gap between germline ends came to 13 bases. The CDR3 sequence is 16 residues long. The V gene's germline CDR1 is ENHRY and CDR2 SYGVKD. CDR3 loop: CAISVARLVSYNEQFF. DNA of the CDR3: TGTGCCATCAGTGTTGCGAGACTAGTCTCCTACAATGAGCAGTTCTTC.

This clonotype was seen more than once but under ten times. The chain combines TRBV12-3 or TRBV12-4 with TRBJ1-3; no firm D call. The CDR3 loop spans 13 amino acids. With 8 bases removed from V and 4 bases from J, the gap between germline ends came to 12 bases. The CDR3 DNA reads TGTGCCAGCTGCCTAGGGTGGGGAAACACCATATATTTT. Its translation: CASCLGWGNTIYF.